This T cell receptor (beta chain) was recorded in a study of cytomegalovirus exposure and HLA in healthy donors (dated by TCRdb to the late 2010s). Describing the broader study: According to an earlier analysis of a few hundred of the donors, roughly 180 million T cells yielded 100 million or so unique TCR beta sequences and 276 Gb of sequence data. The study used immunosequencing to profile the T cell repertoires of 670 or so subjects and linked those repertoires to cytomegalovirus serostatus. An early release that covered about 600 HLA-typed donors contained approximately 300 gigabases of sequencing data and 80 million or so unique TCR sequences. The aim of the study was to test whether cataloging public T cell receptors could identify signatures of past pathogen exposure. Class I and class II HLA loci were covered by the typing at four-digit resolution. All discovery cohort repertoires had been generated using a single sequencing platform. Genome-wide SNP genotypes for about three fifths of the 666 donors were used in a later genetic analysis, which treated that subset as a discovery cohort. Of the roughly 420 genotyped donors, 65% to 90% were placed in the genetic ancestry cluster associated with self-reported Caucasian donors. Across around 400 genotyped donors of the cohort, an average of 235,054 unique TCR beta nucleotide sequences per donor were sequenced, and around 20% of those sequences were non-productive. The study combined high-throughput TCR immunosequencing, statistical association of individual TCRs with disease status, and machine learning to predict cytomegalovirus infection status. Rather than drawing on any new phenotypic data, the later analysis identified candidate immune exposures from TCR beta sequences and the way those sequences occurred across donors. The number of donors typed differed by locus, with about 629-630 for A, B, C, DRB1 and DQB1, around 500 for DQA1, under 610 for DPA1, and 472 for DPB1. An earlier analysis of around 580 of the donors used high-throughput TCR beta sequencing to judge whether each TCR beta V gene segment behaved as functional or pseudogenic. Donor age, sex, ethnicity and CMV serostatus were compiled alongside the repertoire data. Along with the roughly 610-subject first cohort, a separate validation cohort of more than 90 different subjects was used. A later analysis re-analyzed previously published TCR beta repertoires from roughly 630 donors and added high-resolution HLA genotyping to study TCR occurrence patterns. Because of strong linkage in the cohort, roughly five DR-DQ haplotypes were treated as single units for association and clustering. Paper-wide results and their limitations: Because counts were too low, under 20 rarely observed V segments, including chromosome 9 orphons, were left out of the earlier analysis of 587 of the donors. Because the 87-base-pair reads could not distinguish some IMGT-functional V segments, including TRBV6-2 and TRBV6-3, those segments were excluded. For the cohort, immune exposure information was limited to CMV serostatus. Several of the top co-occurrence clusters appeared to be linked to parvovirus B19, influenza, CMV and Epstein-Barr virus, according to a later analysis. When HLA alleles, especially DR and DQ, strongly co-occurred, TCR associations were difficult to assign to individual alleles. The study listed around 160 TCR beta chains as associated with cytomegalovirus. In an earlier analysis of some 500 of the donors, most TCR beta V segments were observed in productive rearrangements about 87% or about 30% of the time, broadly matching IMGT annotations. A further reported finding was that TCR beta sequences accurately predicted the HLA-A and HLA-B alleles for most subjects in the first cohort. Most TCR sequences were seen in very few donors, while some public TCRs were found in many individuals. Compared with equally common non-associated chains, HLA-associated TCR beta chains in a later analysis were more clonally expanded and had lower generation probabilities. A cluster of highly shared sequence variants was judged likely to be a technical artifact of the sequencing pipeline. In a later analysis, around 15,000 TCR beta sequences were associated with specific HLA alleles at a false discovery rate of 0.05. In a later analysis, the rate of TCR association differed among HLA loci, with DRB1 alleles having the most associated TCRs and HLA-C alleles having the fewest. The classifier was reported to diagnose cytomegalovirus status with high specificity and sensitivity in both the original and validation cohorts. In vitro tests confirmed that a few of the cytomegalovirus-associated TCR beta chains recognize cytomegalovirus antigens. V-gene and J-gene trimming of TCR beta chains was associated with a missense DCLRE1C variant in a later genetic analysis, and the association was replicated in an independent cohort. The presence/absence analyses assumed that sequencing depth was roughly uniform across donors, and that assumption may not be true. Because some donors lacked HLA typing at each locus, the association tests relied only on the typed subset. The cohort was sequenced for TCR beta chains only, and without alpha or paired-chain data the features that could be detected were limited. Linkage disequilibrium might explain the correlated functional status among segregating V segments, but an unknown experimental factor could not be excluded. In a later genetic analysis, fewer N-insertions in productive TCRs were reported among donors in an Asian-associated ancestry cluster than the approximately 670-donor mean. In a later analysis, most CMV-associated TCR beta chains were found to appear HLA-restricted, with HLA associations seemingly driven largely by CMV exposure. It was suggested by the authors that the approach could potentially be generalized to other disease states and immunological phenotypes.

The cohort consisted of fewer than 700 healthy bone marrow donors. At the time of sampling, every cohort member was nominally healthy, though immune exposures that went unrecorded were likely present. The donor was CMV seronegative and was included in the group of over 300 seronegative cohort members. Each donor provided a peripheral blood sample, and peripheral blood mononuclear cells were used for TCR beta sequencing. Genomic DNA was extracted from the blood cell samples with the Qiagen DNeasy Blood Extraction Kit. From the germline V gene (reference sequence), CDR1 is LNHNV and CDR2 is YYDKDF. Measured from the cysteine to the phenylalanine, the CDR3 is 16 residues long. Only the CDR3 DNA is retained, 48 bases long and in frame from the first base. Relative to germline, V is 0 bases shorter and J is 1 base shorter, with 12 bases between their ends. Library method: the immunoSEQ multiplex PCR assay. For the multiplex PCR, a mixture combining 60 forward primers for TCR Vbeta segments and 13 reverse primers for TCR Jbeta segments was used. A multiplex PCR assay on genomic DNA amplified the CDR3 region of rearranged TCR beta genes. On the Illumina HiSeq System, the amplified TCR beta libraries were sequenced as 87-base-pair reads. For the original study's pipeline: Across the roughly 600 repertoires, a later analysis counted roughly 77 million unique TCR beta chains, roughly 11 million of which were shared by at least two donors. Raw reads were error-corrected and collapsed into unique sequences with a nearest-neighbor algorithm that merged closely related sequences to remove PCR and sequencing errors. To assign V, D and J gene segments, CDR3 sequences were aligned to IMGT reference sequences. For a sequence to be retained, a match of at least six nucleotides was required to both a V gene segment and a J gene segment. A rearrangement was called productive if the CDR3 had no stop codons and remained in frame with V and J, and every other rearrangement was called non-productive. CDR3 was defined by IMGT convention, running from the second conserved V-encoded cysteine to the conserved J-encoded phenylalanine. In an earlier analysis of roughly 580 of the donors, sequences lacking an unambiguous match to a single V gene segment were excluded. An earlier analysis of 587 of the donors called V segments functional above 56.7% productive rearrangements and segregating when the between-donor standard deviation exceeded 5%. A statistical classification framework was built for diagnosing cytomegalovirus status from the catalog of TCR beta chain sequences. In a later analysis, TCR nucleotide sequences were compared against IMGT/GENE-DB human TR gene sequences so that V and J genes could be assigned. Using the TCRdist pipeline, a later analysis assigned CDR3 sequences along with most-parsimonious VDJ recombination scenarios. In a later analysis, each TCR beta chain was defined by its CDR3 amino acid sequence together with its V-gene family, and reads without a unique V-gene family were excluded. To address suspected cross-contamination and a sequencing artifact, a later analysis removed approximately 590 highly shared, low-generation-probability nucleotide sequences. A later analysis calculated a clonal expansion index for each public chain from normalized within-repertoire ranks of inferred template counts. A later analysis computed generation probabilities with a VDJ recombination model fitted to out-of-frame rearrangements, and checked the results against IGoR. In a later analysis, TCR-TCR, TCR-HLA and TCR-CMV co-occurrence was scored with hypergeometric tests, and a repertoire-size bias correction was applied to TCR pairs. In a later analysis, false discovery rates were estimated by permuting HLA or CMV assignments 20 times. In a later analysis, co-occurring TCRs were grouped using DBSCAN, with TCRdist sequence similarity added in when clustering inside HLA-allele-positive subsets. Repertoires with fewer than 30,000 or more than 120,000 public chains were left out of co-occurrence clustering, as were a handful of repertoires with anomalous nucleotide sharing. Sourced from immuneACCESS, this table was stored by TCRdb with only in-frame sequences that have V and J called. A share of the clones is absent; for the studies checked, an unresolved V gene accounts for under half, and the remainder has no known explanation. V, J and clone size derive from that table, while D and trimming were established from the DNA sequence. The sample table shows 150,000 or so clones, and over 60% are seen once. The top ten hold 1.6% of the sample.

With respect to this clone: Its antigen remains unidentified. Base qualities are missing; no much larger clone stands one base away.

The rearranged segments are TRBV15 and TRBJ1-2, with the D gene uncertain. This clonotype originated in a woman in her late teens or twenties in good health and CMV-seronegative. The sample was PBMCs. Read as DNA, the sequence is TGTGCCACCAGCAGAGATGATTCGACGGGTAACTATGGCTACACCTTC. The encoded protein is CATSRDDSTGNYGYTF.